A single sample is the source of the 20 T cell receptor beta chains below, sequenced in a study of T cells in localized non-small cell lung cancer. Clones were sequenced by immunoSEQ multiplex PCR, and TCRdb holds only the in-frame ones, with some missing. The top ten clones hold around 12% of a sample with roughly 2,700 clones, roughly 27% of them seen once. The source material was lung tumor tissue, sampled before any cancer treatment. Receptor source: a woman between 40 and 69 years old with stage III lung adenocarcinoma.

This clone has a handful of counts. The CDR3 DNA follows: TGCAGCGATCTCGGATTAACCCAGAACACTGAAGCTTTCTTT. Protein: CSDLGLTQNTEAFF. The chain combines TRBV29-1 with TRBJ1-1; D is undetermined. Trimming took off 7 bases at V and 1 base at J, with 16 bases between the two ends. Germline CDR1 is SQVTM and CDR2 is ANQGSEA. The CDR3 consists of 14 residues.

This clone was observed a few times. CDR3 protein: CASSGRMAGLNEQYF. Here the CDR3 DNA reads TGTGCCAGCAGTGGCCGGATGGCAGGGCTCAACGAGCAGTACTTC. The chain combines TRBV6-8 with TRBJ2-7; perhaps TRBD1 as D (5 bases). CDR1 MNHGY and CDR2 SAAAGT come from the germline V gene. This CDR3 region has 15 residues. V was trimmed by 5 bases and J by 5 bases, leaving 19 bases between them.

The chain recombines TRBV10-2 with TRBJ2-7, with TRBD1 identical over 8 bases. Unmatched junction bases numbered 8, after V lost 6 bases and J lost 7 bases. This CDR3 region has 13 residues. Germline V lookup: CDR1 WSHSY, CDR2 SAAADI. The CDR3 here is CASRAQGAGEQYF. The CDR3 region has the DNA TGCGCCAGCAGGGCCCAGGGGGCGGGGGAGCAGTACTTC.

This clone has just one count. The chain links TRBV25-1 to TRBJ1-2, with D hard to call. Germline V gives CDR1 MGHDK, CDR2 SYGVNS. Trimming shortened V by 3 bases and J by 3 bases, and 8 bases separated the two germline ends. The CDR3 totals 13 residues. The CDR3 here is CASSEELHYGYTF. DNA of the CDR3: TGTGCCAGCAGTGAGGAACTGCACTATGGCTACACCTTC.

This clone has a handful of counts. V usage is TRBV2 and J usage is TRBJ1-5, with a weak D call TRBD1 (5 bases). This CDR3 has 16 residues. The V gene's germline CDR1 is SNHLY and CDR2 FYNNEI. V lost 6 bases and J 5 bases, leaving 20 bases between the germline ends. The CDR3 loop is CASSPAGTLVDQPQHF. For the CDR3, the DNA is TGTGCCAGCAGCCCGGCCGGGACCCTAGTGGATCAGCCCCAGCATTTT.

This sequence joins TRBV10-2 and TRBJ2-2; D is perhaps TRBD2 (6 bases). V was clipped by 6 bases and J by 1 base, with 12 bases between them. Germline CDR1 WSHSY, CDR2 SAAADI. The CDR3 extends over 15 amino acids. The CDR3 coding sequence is TGCGCCAGCAGCCCCGGACTAAAGAACACCGGGGAGCTGTTTTTT. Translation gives CASSPGLKNTGELFF.

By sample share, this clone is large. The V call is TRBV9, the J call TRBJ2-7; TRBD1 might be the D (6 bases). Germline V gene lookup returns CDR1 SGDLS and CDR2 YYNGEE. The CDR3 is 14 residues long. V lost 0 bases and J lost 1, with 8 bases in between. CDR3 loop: CASSVEGDSYEQYF. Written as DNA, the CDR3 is TGTGCCAGCAGCGTAGAGGGGGATTCCTACGAGCAGTACTTC.

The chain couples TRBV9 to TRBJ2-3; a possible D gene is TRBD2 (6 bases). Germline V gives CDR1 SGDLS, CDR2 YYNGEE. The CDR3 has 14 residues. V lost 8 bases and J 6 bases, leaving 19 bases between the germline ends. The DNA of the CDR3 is TGTGCCAGTCTTCCTGACACCACTAGCGATACGCAGTATTTT. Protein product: CASLPDTTSDTQYF.

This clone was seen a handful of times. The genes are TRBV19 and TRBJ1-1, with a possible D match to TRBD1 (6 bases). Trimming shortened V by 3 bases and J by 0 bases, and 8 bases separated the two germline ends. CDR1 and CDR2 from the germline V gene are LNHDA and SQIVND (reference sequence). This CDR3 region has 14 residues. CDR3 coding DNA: TGTGCCAGTAGTATGGGGGCACTGAACACTGAAGCTTTCTTT. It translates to CASSMGALNTEAFF.

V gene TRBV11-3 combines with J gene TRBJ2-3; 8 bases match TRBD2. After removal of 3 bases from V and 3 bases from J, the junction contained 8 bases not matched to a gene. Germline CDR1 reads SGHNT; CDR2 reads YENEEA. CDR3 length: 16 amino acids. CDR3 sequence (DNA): TGTGCCAGCAGCTTTGCGGGAGGAGCGGGAACAGATACGCAGTATTTT. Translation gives CASSFAGGAGTDTQYF.

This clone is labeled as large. CDR3 coding DNA: TGTGCCAGTCATCTGGGCAACACTGAAGCTTTCTTT. The encoded protein is CASHLGNTEAFF. The chain joins TRBV6-8 to TRBJ1-1; D gene ambiguous. Germline assignment: CDR1 MNHGY and CDR2 SAAAGT. Trimming took off 9 bases at V and 2 bases at J, with 10 bases between the two ends. This CDR3 is built from 12 residues.

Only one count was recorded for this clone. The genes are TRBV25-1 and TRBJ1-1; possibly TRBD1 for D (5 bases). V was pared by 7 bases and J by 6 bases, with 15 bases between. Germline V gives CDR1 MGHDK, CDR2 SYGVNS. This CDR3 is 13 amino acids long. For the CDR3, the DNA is TGTGCCAGCACATTGGGGGGTATCGCTGAAGCTTTCTTT. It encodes CASTLGGIAEAFF.

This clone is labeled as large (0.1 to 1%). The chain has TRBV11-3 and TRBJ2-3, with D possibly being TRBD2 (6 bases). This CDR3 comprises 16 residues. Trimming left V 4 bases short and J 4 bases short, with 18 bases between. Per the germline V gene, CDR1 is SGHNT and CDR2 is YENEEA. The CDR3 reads CASSSLDSGGADTQYF. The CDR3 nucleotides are TGTGCCAGCAGCTCCCTAGACTCCGGAGGGGCAGATACGCAGTATTTT.

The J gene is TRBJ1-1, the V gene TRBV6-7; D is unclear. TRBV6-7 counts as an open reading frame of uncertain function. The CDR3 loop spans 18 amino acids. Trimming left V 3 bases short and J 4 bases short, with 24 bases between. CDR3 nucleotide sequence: TGTGCCAGCAGTTATTCGGTCGGTGCTGGGGAGGTGGGCACTGAAGCTTTCTTT. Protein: CASSYSVGAGEVGTEAFF.

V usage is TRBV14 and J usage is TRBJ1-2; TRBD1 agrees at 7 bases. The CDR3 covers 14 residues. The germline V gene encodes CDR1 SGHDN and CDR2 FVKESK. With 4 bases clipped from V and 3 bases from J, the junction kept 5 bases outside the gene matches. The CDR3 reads CASSLAGGYYGYTF. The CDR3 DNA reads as TGTGCCAGCAGCCTTGCAGGGGGATACTATGGCTACACCTTC.

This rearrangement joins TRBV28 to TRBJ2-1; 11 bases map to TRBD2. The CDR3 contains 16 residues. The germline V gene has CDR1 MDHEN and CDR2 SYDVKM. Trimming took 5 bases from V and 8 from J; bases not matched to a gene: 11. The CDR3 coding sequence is TGTGCCAGCAGTCGTAGCGGGAGGGCCAATGAAGATGAGCAGTTCTTC. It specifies CASSRSGRANEDEQFF.

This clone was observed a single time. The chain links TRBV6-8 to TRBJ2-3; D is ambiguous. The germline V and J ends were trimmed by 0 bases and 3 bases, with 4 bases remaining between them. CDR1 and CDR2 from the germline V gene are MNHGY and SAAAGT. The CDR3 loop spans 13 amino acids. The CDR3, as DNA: TGTGCCAGCAGTTACTCTGCGACAGATACGCAGTATTTT. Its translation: CASSYSATDTQYF.

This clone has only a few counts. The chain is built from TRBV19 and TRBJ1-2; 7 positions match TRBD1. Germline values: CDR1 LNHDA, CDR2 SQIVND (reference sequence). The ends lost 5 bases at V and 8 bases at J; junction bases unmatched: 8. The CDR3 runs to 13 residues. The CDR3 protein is CASSSGQTRGYTF. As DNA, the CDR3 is TGTGCCAGTAGTTCGGGACAGACCCGAGGCTACACCTTC.

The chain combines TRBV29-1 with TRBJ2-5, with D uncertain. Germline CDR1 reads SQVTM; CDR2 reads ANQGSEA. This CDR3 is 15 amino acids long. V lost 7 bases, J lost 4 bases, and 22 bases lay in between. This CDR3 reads CSGRYPTSTRETQYF. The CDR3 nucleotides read TGCAGCGGCCGATACCCTACTTCTACCCGAGAGACCCAGTACTTC.

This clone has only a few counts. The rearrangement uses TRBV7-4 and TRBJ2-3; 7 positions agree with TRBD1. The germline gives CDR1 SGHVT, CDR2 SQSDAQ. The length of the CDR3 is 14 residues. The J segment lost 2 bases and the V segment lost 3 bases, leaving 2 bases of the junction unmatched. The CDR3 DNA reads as TGTGCCAGCAGCTTGGGACAGATCACAGATACGCAGTATTTT. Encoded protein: CASSLGQITDTQYF.